The T cell receptor beta chain under discussion was sequenced for a study of shared clonotypes between healthy human individuals. The V and J ends lost 7 bases and 4 bases respectively, with 20 bases between them. The CDR3 consists of 17 residues. Germline V gene lookup returns CDR1 MDHEN and CDR2 SYDVKM. The data were produced by immunoSEQ multiplex PCR, yet TCRdb's version contains in-frame clones alone and is incomplete. Of around 1.9 million clones detected, roughly 93% appear once; the ten largest clones hold around 1.8%. Only CD45RO-negative cells positively selected for CCR7 counted as naive CD8 cells, so terminally differentiated effector memory CD45RA+ cells were excluded.

The material sequenced was naive CD8+ T cells from PBMCs. The receptor was isolated from a man aged 18 to 29 in good health. Some clones in this sample may be carry-over from other donors' samples. The chain has TRBV28 and TRBJ2-6, with TRBD2 as a possible D gene (5 bases). The chain's CDR3 is CASTSWVASGGANVLTF. In nucleotides, the CDR3 is TGTGCCAGCACTTCCTGGGTAGCGTCGGGCGGGGCCAACGTCCTGACTTTC.